What follows describes a single TCR beta chain. Its antigen has not been determined. These data originate in a study of synovial regulatory T cells in juvenile arthritis (dated by TCRdb to between 2014 and 2017). For the wider study: Among sequenced patients, a few were therapy-naive, one received methotrexate plus infliximab, roughly six received methotrexate, and one had no treatment information. TCRbeta CDR3 repertoires of blood iaTreg cells, other blood Treg cells and synovial fluid Treg cells from matched patient samples were compared in the study. Effector T cell subsets were also sequenced in this cohort for comparisons, but the Treg dataset alone covers only blood and synovial fluid Treg cells. Treg and Teff subsets from approximately 10 JIA patients with active disease were included in the TCR repertoire comparisons. Results and caveats for the whole study, not just this receptor: iaTreg TCR repertoires were largely private across patients and partially overlapped with synovial Teff and blood CPL repertoires. Blood iaTreg cells showed lower TCR diversity than other blood Treg cells, consistent with antigen-driven expansion. Synovial Treg cells shared more CDR3 sequences with iaTreg cells than with other blood Treg cells, and Chao-Jaccard similarity confirmed that synovial Treg cells were more closely related to iaTreg cells.

TCR repertoires were obtained from about 11 juvenile idiopathic arthritis patients with active disease who had not reached inactive disease, of whom 3 were polyarticular and 8 were oligoarticular. The median age of the TCR-sequenced patients was 9.5 to 15 years (range roughly 2.2-25), and their median disease duration was about 7 years (range 0.2-19.1). Samples for TCR repertoire analysis were collected at two centres in Italy. Peripheral blood mononuclear cells were separated using a Histopaque-1077 density gradient and frozen in 90% FCS with about 10% DMSO. Libraries were built with the immunoSEQ multiplex PCR assay. TCRbeta CDR3 sequencing was carried out by Adaptive Biotechnologies. From the authors' description of their analysis: Repertoire similarity was assessed with the Chao-modified Jaccard index and with the median clonotype overlap from 200 random subsamples of equal sample size. Similarity analyses used either productive nucleotide sequences or in silico-translated amino acid sequences. Hierarchical clustering with single linkage and t-SNE based on Chao-modified Jaccard distances were applied for the comparison of repertoires. Repertoire diversity was quantified with the Renyi index, after sample size normalisation, across a range of alpha values. The table comes from immuneACCESS by way of TCRdb, which keeps in-frame sequences with V and J called. Part of the clones is missing from these tables; in studies checked, under half for an unresolved V gene and the rest for unknown reasons. The DNA was the basis for D and trimming; V, J and clone size are from that table. This sample's table contains roughly 9,800 clones. 0.35% of the sample is taken by the ten largest.

The CDR3, from cysteine to phenylalanine, totals 17 residues. DNA was not recorded. The germline V gene supplies CDR1 ENHRY and CDR2 SYGVKD. The clonotype comes from a donor between 2 and 29 years old with juvenile idiopathic arthritis. Here the chain combines TRBV10-3 and TRBJ1-5. The sequenced sample was Treg cells from blood. The sample's cell subset or site label is to be understood as: remaining (HLA-DR-negative) circulating blood Treg cells. The CDR3 corresponds to CAISPHGGVGGNQPQHF.